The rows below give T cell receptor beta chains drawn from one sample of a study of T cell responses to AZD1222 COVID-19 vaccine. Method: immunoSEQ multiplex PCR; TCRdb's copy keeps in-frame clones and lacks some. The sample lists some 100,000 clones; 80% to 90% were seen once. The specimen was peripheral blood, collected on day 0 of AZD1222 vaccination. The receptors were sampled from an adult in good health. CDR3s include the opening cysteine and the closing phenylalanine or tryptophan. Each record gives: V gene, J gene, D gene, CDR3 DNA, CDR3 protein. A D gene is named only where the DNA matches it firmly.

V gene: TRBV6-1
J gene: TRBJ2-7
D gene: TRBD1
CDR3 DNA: TGTGCCAGCAGTGACAGGGGGCTGGTGTCCTACGAGCAGTACTTC
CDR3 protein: CASSDRGLVSYEQYF

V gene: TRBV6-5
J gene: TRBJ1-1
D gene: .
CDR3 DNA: TGTGCCAGCAGTTACCCCATCGATGCTACTTACACTGAAGCTTTCTTT
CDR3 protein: CASSYPIDATYTEAFF

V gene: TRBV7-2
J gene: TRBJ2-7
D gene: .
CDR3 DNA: TGTGCCAGCAGCTTAGGGACTTCTAGCTCCTACGAGCAGCACTTC
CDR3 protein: CASSLGTSSSYEQHF

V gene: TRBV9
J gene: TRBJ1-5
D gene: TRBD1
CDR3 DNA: TGTGCCAGCAGCGTAGTAAGGGACAGGGAATGGCAGCCCCAGCATTTT
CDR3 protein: CASSVVRDREWQPQHF

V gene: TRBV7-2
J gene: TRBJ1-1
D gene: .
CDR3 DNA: TGTGCCAGCAGCTTAGGAGTCGACACTGAAGCTTTCTTT
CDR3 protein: CASSLGVDTEAFF

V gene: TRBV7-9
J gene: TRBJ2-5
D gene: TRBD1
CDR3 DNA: TGTGCCAGCAGCTTCGGACAGGGGATAGAGACCCAGTACTTC
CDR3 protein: CASSFGQGIETQYF

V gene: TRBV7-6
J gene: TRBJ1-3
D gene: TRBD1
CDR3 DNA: TGTGCCAGCAGCTTAGCGAGCAGGGGGCCTGGAAACACCATATATTTT
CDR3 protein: CASSLASRGPGNTIYF

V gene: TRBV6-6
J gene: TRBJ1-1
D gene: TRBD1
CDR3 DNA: TGTGCCAGCAGTGCTAGGGGGCGAACTGAAGCTTTCTTT
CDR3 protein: CASSARGRTEAFF

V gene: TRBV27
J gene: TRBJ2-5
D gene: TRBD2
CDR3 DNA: TGTGCCAGCAGTCGGACTAGCGGCCCCCAAGAGACCCAGTACTTC
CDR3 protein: CASSRTSGPQETQYF

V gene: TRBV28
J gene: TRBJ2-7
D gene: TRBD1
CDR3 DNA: TGTGCCACTCACGGACAGGGGGGTTCCTACGAGCAGTACTTC
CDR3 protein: CATHGQGGSYEQYF